Detailed here is one TCR beta chain. Its antigen is unknown. This entry belongs to a study of cytomegalovirus exposure and HLA in healthy donors. Study-wide results and caveats: Presence/absence results assume similar sequencing depth per donor, which may not hold.

CDR3 length: 13 residues. The germline CDR1 and CDR2 sequences are GTSNPN and SVGIG (reference sequence). The V segment lost 7 bases and the J segment 2 bases; nucleotides outside the gene matches: 2. The PCR contained 60 Vbeta and 13 Jbeta primers. Sequencing was performed with immunoSEQ multiplex PCR; in TCRdb, only in-frame clones are kept and a portion is missing. This sample contains 60,000 to 65,000 clones. This TCR was sampled from a man aged 30 to 45 in good health and CMV-seropositive. The gene calls are TRBV30 and TRBJ1-4; 9 bases line up with TRBD1. The sequenced material came from PBMCs. The CDR3 sequence: CAFDRGTNEKLFF. Written as DNA, the CDR3 is TGTGCCTTCGACAGGGGGACTAATGAAAAACTGTTTTTT.